This T cell receptor beta chain emerged from a study of blood T cell repertoires in COVID-19. Study information: The United States, Italy and Spain supplied acute and convalescent COVID-19 samples.

Per the study methods: Counts of nucleated cells, estimated from reference gene primer amplification, were obtained. Clones were read by immunoSEQ multiplex PCR, and TCRdb kept only the in-frame ones, dropping some. Clone size and the V and J calls come from that table; the DNA yielded D and trimming. The sample holds about 180,000 clones, 87% seen once. Germline-derived CDR1 and CDR2 are MNHNS and SASEGT. Trimming took off 3 bases at V and 0 bases at J, with 12 bases between the two ends. CDR3 length equals 16 residues. Participant age was roughly 18 to 100 years, and participants resided in fewer than 30 US areas.

Specimen: PBMCs or T cells enriched from blood (not recorded which). The clonotype comes from a human donor with acute COVID-19. The donor label of this sample is uncertain. This chain joins TRBV6-1 and TRBJ1-5; D is undetermined. This CDR3 reads CASSDTVSYSNQPQHF. CDR3 nucleotides: TGTGCCAGCAGTGATACAGTGTCCTATAGCAATCAGCCCCAGCATTTT.